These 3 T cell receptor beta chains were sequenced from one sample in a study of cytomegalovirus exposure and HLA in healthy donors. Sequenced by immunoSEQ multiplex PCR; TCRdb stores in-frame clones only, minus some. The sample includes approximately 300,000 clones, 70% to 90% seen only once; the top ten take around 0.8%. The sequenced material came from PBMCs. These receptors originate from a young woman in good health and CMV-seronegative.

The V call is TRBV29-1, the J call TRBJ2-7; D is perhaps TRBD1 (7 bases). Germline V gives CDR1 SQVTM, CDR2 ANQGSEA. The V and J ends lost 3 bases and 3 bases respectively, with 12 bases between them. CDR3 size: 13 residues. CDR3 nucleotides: TGCAGCGTTGATGCAGGGGGAGGCTACGAGCAGTACTTC. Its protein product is CSVDAGGGYEQYF.

CDR3 DNA sequence: TGTGCCAGCACCACCGGTAGAGACTATGCCTACGAGCAGTACTTC. Translating gives CASTTGRDYAYEQYF. The chain combines TRBV28 with TRBJ2-7, with D perhaps matching TRBD2 (5 bases). The V gene lost 7 bases and the J gene lost 2 bases, with 18 bases spanning the gap. The CDR3 loop spans 15 amino acids. The germline V gene encodes CDR1 MDHEN and CDR2 SYDVKM.

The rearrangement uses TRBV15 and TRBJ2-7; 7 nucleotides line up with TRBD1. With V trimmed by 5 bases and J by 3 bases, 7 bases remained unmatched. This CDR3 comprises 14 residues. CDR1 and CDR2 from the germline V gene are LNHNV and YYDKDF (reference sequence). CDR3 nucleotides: TGTGCCACCAGCCTAAGGGACAGACTCTACGAGCAGTACTTC. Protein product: CATSLRDRLYEQYF.